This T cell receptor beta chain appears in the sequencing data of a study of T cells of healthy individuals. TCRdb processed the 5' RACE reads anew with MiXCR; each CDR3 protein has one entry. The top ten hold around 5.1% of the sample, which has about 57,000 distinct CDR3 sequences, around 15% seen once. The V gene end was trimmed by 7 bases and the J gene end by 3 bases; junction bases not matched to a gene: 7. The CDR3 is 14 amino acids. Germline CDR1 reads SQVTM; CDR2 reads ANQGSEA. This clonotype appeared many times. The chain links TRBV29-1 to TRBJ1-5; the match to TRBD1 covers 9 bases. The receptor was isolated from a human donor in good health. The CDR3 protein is CSARTGADNQPQHF. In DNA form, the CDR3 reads TGCAGCGCCCGGACAGGGGCCGACAATCAGCCCCAGCATTTT.